A selection of T cell receptor beta chains follows, all from one sample in a study of blood T cells in healthy people across ages. Via MiXCR, TCRdb re-called the 5' RACE reads, giving one row per CDR3 protein. The sample has about 760,000 distinct CDR3 sequences, more than 50% seen once. Source material: blood. Receptors were obtained from a man in his forties or fifties in good health. CDR3s include the opening cysteine and the closing phenylalanine or tryptophan. Each record gives: D gene, V gene, CDR3 length, CDR3 protein. A D gene is named only where the DNA matches it firmly.

TRBD1 TRBV28 19 CASSAAGTGTNPSSYEQYF
TRBD1 TRBV20-1 14 CSPRGDRDRYGYTF
TRBD1 TRBV7-2 14 CASSLDRGSETQYF
. TRBV12-3/TRBV12-4 11 CASSPLCEAFF
. TRBV6-5 13 CASSYRSIYGYTF
. TRBV27 12 CATRGMVNEQFF
. TRBV4-1 14 CASSQARGLGEQYF
. TRBV18 15 CASSPQRLAKNIQYF
. TRBV7-9 11 CASSAYNEQFF
. TRBV5-1 15 CASSFQQGGQETQYF
TRBD2 TRBV6-6 14 CASRVTSGRAGQFF
TRBD1 TRBV11-2 15 CASSSQGAAKNIQYF
. TRBV5-1 16 CASSLVHRQHTGELFF
TRBD2 TRBV28 15 CASSTIAGGTDTQYF
. TRBV20-1 16 CSARSQRHIGTDTQYF
TRBD2 TRBV4-2 17 CASRRLAGGQNTDTQYF
TRBD2 TRBV4-3 15 CASSQGTSGLDEQYF
. TRBV12-3/TRBV12-4 15 CASRKGGGGTGELFF
TRBD1 TRBV7-9 12 CASSPGTGIQYF
. TRBV29-1 15 CSVEGRSSGANVLTF
. TRBV30 13 CAWSGGRTDTQYF
TRBD2 TRBV7-2 17 CASSPRITSGSLREQFF
. TRBV7-9 13 CASHRQVGETQYF
. TRBV7-3 16 CASSVAGLSGYNEQFF